This T cell receptor beta chain originates from a study of blood T cell repertoires in COVID-19. There are a few counts of this clone. Here immunoSEQ multiplex PCR was the method, and the copy in TCRdb shows in-frame clones only, minus some. The table records roughly 60,000 clones, approximately 83% of them present only once. Germline lookup yields CDR1 SGHAT and CDR2 FQNNGV. The CDR3 is made up of 14 amino acids. The V end lost 1 base, the J end lost 2 bases, and 7 bases lay between the germline ends. The chain links TRBV11-2 to TRBJ2-3; D is unresolved. This clonotype was sampled from a man aged 25 to 40 with COVID-19, enrolled during active disease. Sequencing was performed on peripheral blood. Here the CDR3 DNA reads TGTGCCAGCAGCTTAGTTTGGCCCACAGATACGCAGTATTTT. As protein: CASSLVWPTDTQYF.